The entry below describes one T cell receptor beta chain. Its antigen is undetermined. Generation of TCR cDNA used 5'RACE template switching (which added a universal primer site and UMIs). A single record per CDR3 protein comes from TCRdb applying MiXCR to the 5' RACE reads. The repertoire holds 150,000 to 200,000 distinct CDR3 sequences, roughly 9.6% seen once, with roughly a third in the top ten. This sample is drawn from a study of T cells after yellow fever vaccination. Study observations and caveats: The CD4 compartment and the CD8 compartment contained a small share of clonotypes in common. Subsequent booster samples again held most clones from primary vaccination (more than 95% CD4, about 85% CD8). Abundant clonotypes from the bulk population could contaminate FACS-sorted repertoires.

J gave up 0 bases and V 0 bases, and 6 bases lay outside the gene matches. The V gene's germline CDR1 is LGHNA and CDR2 YSLEER. This CDR3 contains 18 residues. This specimen consisted of CD8+ T cells sorted from PBMCs, obtained 15 days after the yellow fever booster vaccination. The receptor's source is a man between 18 and 29 years old who received the YFV17D yellow fever vaccine. The chain carries TRBV4-3 and TRBJ2-3; 10 bases align to TRBD2. For the CDR3, the DNA is TGCGCCAGCAGCCAAGATGCACTAGCGGGGACTAGCACAGATACGCAGTATTTT. Translated: CASSQDALAGTSTDTQYF.